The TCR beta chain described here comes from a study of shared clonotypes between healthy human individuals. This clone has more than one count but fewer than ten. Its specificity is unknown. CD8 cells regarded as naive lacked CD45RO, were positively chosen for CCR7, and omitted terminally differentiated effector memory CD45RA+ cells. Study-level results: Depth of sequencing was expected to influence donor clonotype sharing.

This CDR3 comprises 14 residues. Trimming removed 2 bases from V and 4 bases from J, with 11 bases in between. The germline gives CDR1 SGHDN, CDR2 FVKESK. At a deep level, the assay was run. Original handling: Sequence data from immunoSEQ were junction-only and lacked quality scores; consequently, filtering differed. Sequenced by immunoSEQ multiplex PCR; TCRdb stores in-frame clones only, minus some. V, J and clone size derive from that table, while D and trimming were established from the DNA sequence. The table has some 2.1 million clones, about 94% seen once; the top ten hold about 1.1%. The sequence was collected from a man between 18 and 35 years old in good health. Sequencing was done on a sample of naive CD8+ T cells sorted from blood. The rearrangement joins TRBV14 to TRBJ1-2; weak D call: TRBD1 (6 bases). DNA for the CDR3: TGTGCCAGCAGCCAATACCGGGACACCTATGGCTACACCTTC. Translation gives CASSQYRDTYGYTF.